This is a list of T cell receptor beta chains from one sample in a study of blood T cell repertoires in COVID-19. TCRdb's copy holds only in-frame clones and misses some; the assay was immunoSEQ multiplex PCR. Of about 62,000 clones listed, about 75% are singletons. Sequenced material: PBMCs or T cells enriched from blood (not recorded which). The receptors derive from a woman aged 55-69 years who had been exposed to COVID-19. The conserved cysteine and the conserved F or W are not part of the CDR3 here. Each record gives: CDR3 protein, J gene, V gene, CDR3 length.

CDR3: ASSTGTGVGTLH
J: TRBJ1-6
V: TRBV6-5
length: 12

CDR3: ASSSPPPRGETQY
J: TRBJ2-5
V: TRBV28
length: 13

CDR3: ASSLGTAPNYGYT
J: TRBJ1-2
V: TRBV11-2
length: 13

CDR3: ASSFDGTEAF
J: TRBJ1-1
V: TRBV12-3/TRBV12-4
length: 10

CDR3: ASSTGTNYGYT
J: TRBJ1-2
V: TRBV5-1
length: 11

CDR3: ASSPITGGGRYQPQH
J: TRBJ1-5
V: TRBV4-1
length: 15

CDR3: ASSQNRVTEAF
J: TRBJ1-1
V: TRBV11-3
length: 11

CDR3: ASSYLAGGWDEQF
J: TRBJ2-1
V: TRBV6-2/TRBV6-3
length: 13

CDR3: ASSPRESSYEQY
J: TRBJ2-7
V: TRBV11-2
length: 12

CDR3: ASSYGELQETQY
J: TRBJ2-5
V: TRBV6-2/TRBV6-3
length: 12

CDR3: ASSLRGNTEAF
J: TRBJ1-1
V: TRBV5-1
length: 11

CDR3: ASRSVRVMGQPQH
J: TRBJ1-5
V: TRBV6-5
length: 13

CDR3: ASSPRRGSIYEQY
J: TRBJ2-7
V: TRBV7-2
length: 13

CDR3: ASSLLADSYNEQF
J: TRBJ2-1
V: TRBV6-5
length: 13

CDR3: ASSSQGRGTGELF
J: TRBJ2-2
V: TRBV2
length: 13

CDR3: SASNVVGNYGYT
J: TRBJ1-2
V: TRBV20-1
length: 12

CDR3: SVPGHGGAEAF
J: TRBJ1-1
V: TRBV29-1
length: 11

CDR3: ATEKQGDTEAF
J: TRBJ1-1
V: TRBV24-1
length: 11

CDR3: AWSVKGVYSNQPQH
J: TRBJ1-5
V: TRBV30
length: 14

CDR3: ASSLQGQGRTEAF
J: TRBJ1-1
V: TRBV7-2
length: 13

CDR3: ASSLSGGSYEQY
J: TRBJ2-7
V: TRBV11-2
length: 12

CDR3: ASSEHLAGSTSGNTIY
J: TRBJ1-3
V: TRBV2
length: 16

CDR3: ASSPDLQRLYGYT
J: TRBJ1-2
V: TRBV3-1/TRBV3-2
length: 13

CDR3: AGLQGSSYNEQF
J: TRBJ2-1
V: TRBV30
length: 12

CDR3: ASSLSGLGGYT
J: TRBJ1-2
V: TRBV5-6
length: 11

CDR3: ASHNTGSRNTEAF
J: TRBJ1-1
V: TRBV5-1
length: 13

CDR3: ASSLVGPTGELF
J: TRBJ2-2
V: TRBV5-1
length: 12

CDR3: ASSPGGYDQPQH
J: TRBJ1-5
V: TRBV5-1
length: 12

CDR3: ASSVGTGFYEQY
J: TRBJ2-7
V: TRBV19
length: 12

CDR3: ASSTPGTGRSYSEKLF
J: TRBJ1-4
V: TRBV19
length: 16

CDR3: AISGLAGGTDTQY
J: TRBJ2-3
V: TRBV10-3
length: 13

CDR3: ASSPGWSGNTIY
J: TRBJ1-3
V: TRBV28
length: 12

CDR3: ASSLGVGLTDTQY
J: TRBJ2-3
V: TRBV7-3
length: 13

CDR3: ASSIGQRGNEQF
J: TRBJ2-1
V: TRBV19
length: 12

CDR3: ASQGPGELF
J: TRBJ2-2
V: TRBV28
length: 9

CDR3: ASMLETGRNSPLH
J: TRBJ1-6
V: TRBV7-2
length: 13

CDR3: ASSPRPDSTEAF
J: TRBJ1-1
V: TRBV19
length: 12

CDR3: ASGAPYEQY
J: TRBJ2-7
V: TRBV28
length: 9

CDR3: ASSLAGSGNSPLH
J: TRBJ1-6
V: TRBV5-1
length: 13

CDR3: ASSVDRDYGYT
J: TRBJ1-2
V: TRBV9
length: 11

CDR3: ASSLGAGTEAF
J: TRBJ1-1
V: TRBV11-3
length: 11

CDR3: ASSYRQGYEQY
J: TRBJ2-7
V: TRBV6-5
length: 11

CDR3: ASSYSRDRVGGNTIY
J: TRBJ1-3
V: TRBV6-7
length: 15

CDR3: ATSDFTGANEQF
J: TRBJ2-1
V: TRBV24-1
length: 12

CDR3: ATSQAREQF
J: TRBJ2-1
V: TRBV24-1
length: 9

CDR3: ASSLVVAGAYNEQF
J: TRBJ2-1
V: TRBV11-2
length: 14

CDR3: ASSLASVGGEQY
J: TRBJ2-7
V: TRBV5-1
length: 12

CDR3: ASRVAGNEQF
J: TRBJ2-1
V: TRBV28
length: 10

CDR3: ASSIEGGNQPQH
J: TRBJ1-5
V: TRBV19
length: 12

CDR3: ACPDRIATNEKLF
J: TRBJ1-4
V: TRBV30
length: 13